This record concerns one TCR beta chain sequence. This clonotype was seen only a few times. Its antigen is not yet known. The input lacks base qualities; no much larger clone sits a single base away. Library generation was performed with RT-PCR. These reads were obtained on a NextSeq 550. The public sequencing data were trimmed at Q25 with fastp and processed into clonotypes with MiXCR by TCRdb, which kept only in-frame beta chains. One record per CDR3 amino acid sequence lists the most common genes and DNA. In this sample the table shows more than 850,000 distinct CDR3 sequences, roughly 17% of which occur a single time. The leading ten clones occupy 5% to 6.5% of the sample. The sample comes from a study of patients and donors after allogeneic stem cell transplantation (dated by TCRdb to between 2020 and 2021). In the germline V gene, CDR1 corresponds to SGHTA and CDR2 to FQGTGA. The CDR3 sequence holds 16 residues, the cysteine and phenylalanine included. Here the CDR3 DNA is all that survives: 48 bases in frame from base 1. Trimming removed 1 base from V and 2 bases from J; the gene matches leave 4 bases unexplained.

The TCR originated in a human donor who was either an allogeneic HSCT recipient or a stem cell or donor lymphocyte infusion donor (not recorded which). It is not recorded whose cells these are; they may come from a transplant donor. The chain joins TRBV7-3 to TRBJ2-3, and 9 bases in between align with TRBD2. Material for sequencing was blood, either unsorted or a sorted T cell fraction (not recorded which). This receptor carries the CDR3 CASSLNLAGSTDTQYF. The sequence in DNA is TGTGCCAGCAGCTTAAATCTAGCGGGATCCACAGATACGCAGTATTTT.